This T cell receptor (beta chain) was captured by sequencing in a study of CD8 T cells in Susac syndrome. Through negative isolation, CD4+ and CD8+ T cells were obtained, while TEMRA cells were enriched using FACS. V was clipped by 3 bases and J by 6 bases, with 9 bases between them. CDR3 length equals 12 residues. Germline CDR1 is GTSNPN and CDR2 is SVGIG (reference sequence). RNA, at about 0.45 to 1 ug, was reverse transcribed with random hexamers. TCRdb re-called the immunoSEQ multiplex PCR reads with MiXCR, one entry per CDR3 protein. The top ten clones hold around 0.09% of a sample with about 150,000 distinct CDR3 sequences, approximately 93% of them seen once.

What was sequenced was CD4+ T cells from PBMCs. The receptor's source is a human donor with multiple sclerosis. The chain is built from TRBV30 and TRBJ2-1; D call uncertain. The chain's CDR3 is CAWSLLANEQFF. CDR3 coding DNA: TGTGCCTGGAGCCTACTGGCCAATGAGCAGTTCTTC.